Described below is a single TCR beta chain sequence and its context. Its cognate antigen is unknown. The data stem from a study of cytomegalovirus exposure and HLA in healthy donors. Study-wide results and caveats: What was likely a sequencing artifact was a cluster of highly shared sequence variants.

Amplification used 60 Vbeta primers and 13 Jbeta primers. The authors' processing: In a later analysis, around 10 million of 83 million or so unique beta chains occurred in at least two donors. Clones were sequenced by immunoSEQ multiplex PCR, and TCRdb holds only the in-frame ones, with some missing. V and J calls and clone size come straight from that table; D and trimming were deduced from the DNA. Of 150,000 or so clones in the sample, 65% to 80% were seen once. J was trimmed by 2 bases and V by 7 bases; bases with no gene match: 10. Per germline, CDR1 SQVTM and CDR2 ANQGSEA. The CDR3 length is 14 residues.

The chain couples TRBV29-1 to TRBJ2-5; 7 bases fit TRBD1. The TCR sequence derives from a woman between 40 and 50 years old in good health and CMV-seronegative. The sample taken for sequencing was PBMCs. This CDR3 is CSANRGHQQETQYF. The DNA for the CDR3 is TGCAGCGCTAACAGGGGTCACCAACAAGAGACCCAGTACTTC.